This T cell receptor beta chain was documented in a study of blood T cell repertoires in COVID-19. With 6 bases removed from V and 0 bases from J, the gap between germline ends came to 8 bases. There are 13 residues in the CDR3. Germline CDR1 reads LNHDA; CDR2 reads SQIVND (reference sequence). TCRdb's table, derived via immunoSEQ multiplex PCR, lists solely in-frame clones and lacks some. The table records 150,000 or so clones, roughly 90% of them present only once. The V and J genes are TRBV19 and TRBJ1-1, with D hard to call. Specimen: PBMCs or T cells enriched from blood (not recorded which). The sequence came from a woman in her twenties or thirties with acute COVID-19. The CDR3 loop is CASRYRLNTEAFF. The CDR3 coding sequence is TGTGCCAGTAGGTACAGATTGAACACTGAAGCTTTCTTT.